This T cell receptor beta chain emerged from a study of tumor and adjacent non-tumor tissue in lung cancer. No cell sorting was done before RNA was extracted from the tissue. Comments on this clonotype: Its antigen is not known. At one boundary the junction diverges from the germline segment, which might be a read error.

Study findings and constraints: Normal lung showed higher cumulative top 100 clone frequency than tumor. Tumor TCR diversity, when higher, was linked to shorter survival.

The library came from three nested PCR rounds adapted from ARM-PCR protocols. TCRdb reanalysed the multiplex PCR reads using MiXCR and keeps one entry per CDR3 protein. The sample lists 85,000 to 100,000 distinct CDR3 sequences; about 72% were seen once. The sample taken for sequencing was lung tumor tissue. The sequence derives from a man aged 60-69 years with non-small cell lung cancer.

CDR3 amino acids: CASSTSQGTSSYELYF. The CDR3, as DNA: TGTGCCAGCAGCACCTCCCAGGGGACTAGCTCATACGAGCTGTACTTC. The chain is built from TRBV7-8 and TRBJ2-7, with 9 bases fitting TRBD2. The germline V gene encodes CDR1 SGHVS and CDR2 FQNEAQ. This CDR3 has 16 amino acids.